The clone carrying this TCR beta chain has just a few counts. These data belong to a study of shared clonotypes between healthy human individuals. TCRdb keeps only in-frame clones here, not all; method: immunoSEQ multiplex PCR. Among about 330,000 clones listed, about 74% were seen once. This TCR derives from a man aged 30 to 45 in good health. Source material: memory CD4+ T cells sorted from blood. The subset was: CD45RA-negative fraction.

In nucleotides, the CDR3 is TGTGCCACCAGCTGGACAGGGGAACGACAGCCCCAGCATTTT. The encoded protein is CATSWTGERQPQHF. The J gene is TRBJ1-5, the V gene TRBV15; 9 bases are shared with TRBD1. CDR1 and CDR2 (germline): LNHNV, YYDKDF (reference sequence). The V and J ends lost 5 bases and 7 bases, in that order; junction bases with no gene match: 6. The CDR3 totals 14 residues. The complete variable domain, with remaining parts taken from reference TRBV15 and TRBJ1-5, reads DAMVIQNPRYQVTQFGKPVTLSCSQTLNHNVMYWYQQKSSQAPKLLFHYYDKDFNNEADTPDNFQSRRPNTSFCFLDIRSPGLGDTAMYLCATSWTGERQPQHFGDGTRLSIL.